This T cell receptor (beta chain) was retrieved from a study of regulatory T cells in long-lasting Graves disease. According to the study, TCR beta libraries were built with iRepertoire HTBI primers and CDR3-region Arm-PCR. TCRdb passed the multiplex PCR reads through MiXCR, listing each CDR3 protein once. The table shows hundreds of thousands of distinct CDR3 sequences, with 16% occurring only once. Time point meaning: newly diagnosed GD, antithyroid drugs for less than 3 months. PBMC-derived RNA was used for the TCR library. The V gene end was trimmed by 3 bases and the J gene end by 5 bases; junction bases not matched to a gene: 5. The germline gives CDR1 SQVTM, CDR2 ANQGSEA. The CDR3 is 15 amino acids. The same data also went into a second study, on T cells in Graves' hyperthyroidism and ophthalmopathy.

V usage is TRBV29-1 and J usage is TRBJ2-2; the match to TRBD1 covers 11 bases. The clonotype was recovered from a woman in her thirties with Graves disease. The specimen comprised peripheral blood mononuclear cells (PBMCs), sampled at new diagnosis, from a patient treated with antithyroid drugs. Here the CDR3 DNA reads TGCAGCGTTGACGGACAGGGGGCGATGACCGGGGAGCTGTTTTTT. It codes for CSVDGQGAMTGELFF.